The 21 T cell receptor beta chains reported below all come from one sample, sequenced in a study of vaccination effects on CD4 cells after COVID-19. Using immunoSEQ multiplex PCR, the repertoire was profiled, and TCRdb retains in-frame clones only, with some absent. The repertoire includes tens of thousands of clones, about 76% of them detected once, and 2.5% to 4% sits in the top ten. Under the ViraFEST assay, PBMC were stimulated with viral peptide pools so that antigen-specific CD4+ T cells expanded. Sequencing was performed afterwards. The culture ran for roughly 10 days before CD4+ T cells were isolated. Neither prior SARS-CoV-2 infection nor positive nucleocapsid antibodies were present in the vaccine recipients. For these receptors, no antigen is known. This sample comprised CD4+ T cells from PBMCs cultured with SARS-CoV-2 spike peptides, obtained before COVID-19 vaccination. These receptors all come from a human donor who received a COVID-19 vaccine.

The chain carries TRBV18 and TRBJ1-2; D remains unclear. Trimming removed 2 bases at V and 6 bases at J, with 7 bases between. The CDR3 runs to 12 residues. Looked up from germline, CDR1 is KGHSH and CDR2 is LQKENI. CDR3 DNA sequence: TGTGCCAGCTCACCAAATGAAGATGGCTACACCTTC. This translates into CASSPNEDGYTF.

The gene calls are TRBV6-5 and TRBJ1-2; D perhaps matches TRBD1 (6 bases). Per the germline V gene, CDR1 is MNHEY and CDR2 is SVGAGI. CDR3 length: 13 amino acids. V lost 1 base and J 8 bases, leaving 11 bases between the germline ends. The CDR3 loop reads CASSYWGAVGYTF. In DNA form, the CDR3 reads TGTGCCAGCAGTTACTGGGGGGCGGTCGGCTACACCTTC.

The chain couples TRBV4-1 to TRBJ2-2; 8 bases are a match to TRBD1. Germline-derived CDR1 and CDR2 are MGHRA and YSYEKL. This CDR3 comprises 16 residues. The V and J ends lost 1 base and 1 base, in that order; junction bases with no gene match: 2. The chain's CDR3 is CASSQAGTGNTGELFF. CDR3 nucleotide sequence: TGCGCCAGCAGCCAAGCCGGGACAGGGAACACCGGGGAGCTGTTTTTT.

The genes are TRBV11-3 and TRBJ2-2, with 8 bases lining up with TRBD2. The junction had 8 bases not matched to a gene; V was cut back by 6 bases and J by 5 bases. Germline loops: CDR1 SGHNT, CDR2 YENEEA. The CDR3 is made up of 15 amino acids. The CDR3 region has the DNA TGTGCCAGCAGACCGGGGGGGGGCCGGACCGGGGAGCTGTTTTTT. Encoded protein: CASRPGGGRTGELFF.

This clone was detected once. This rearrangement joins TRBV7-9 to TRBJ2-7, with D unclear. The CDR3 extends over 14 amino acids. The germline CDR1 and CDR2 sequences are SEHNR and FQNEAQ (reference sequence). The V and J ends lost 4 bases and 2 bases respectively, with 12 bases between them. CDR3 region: CASSSPWQPYEQYF. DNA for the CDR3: TGTGCCAGCAGCTCGCCTTGGCAGCCCTACGAGCAGTACTTC.

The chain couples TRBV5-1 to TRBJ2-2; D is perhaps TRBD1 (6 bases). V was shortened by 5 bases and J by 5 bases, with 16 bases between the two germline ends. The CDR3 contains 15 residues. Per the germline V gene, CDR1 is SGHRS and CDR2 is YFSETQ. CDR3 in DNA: TGCGCCAGCAGTAAGGGCGCCCAGGGGACCGGGGAGCTGTTTTTT. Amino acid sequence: CASSKGAQGTGELFF. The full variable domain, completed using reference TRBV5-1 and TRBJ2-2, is KAGVTQTPRYLIKTRGQQVTLSCSPISGHRSVSWYQQTPGQGLQFLFEYFSETQRNKGNFPGRFSGRQFSNSRSEMNVSTLELGDSALYLCASSKGAQGTGELFFGEGSRLTVL.

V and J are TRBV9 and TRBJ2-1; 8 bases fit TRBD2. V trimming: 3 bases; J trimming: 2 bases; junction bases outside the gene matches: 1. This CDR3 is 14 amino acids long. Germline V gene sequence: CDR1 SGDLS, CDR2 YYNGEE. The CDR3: CASSGGLAYNEQFF. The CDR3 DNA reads TGTGCCAGCAGCGGGGGACTAGCCTACAATGAGCAGTTCTTC.

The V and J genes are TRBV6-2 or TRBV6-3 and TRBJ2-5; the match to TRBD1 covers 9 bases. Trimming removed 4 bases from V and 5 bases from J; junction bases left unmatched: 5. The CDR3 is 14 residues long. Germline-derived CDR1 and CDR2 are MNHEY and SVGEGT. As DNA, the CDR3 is TGTGCCAGCAGTTTACAGGGGGCTGGGGAGACCCAGTACTTC. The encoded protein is CASSLQGAGETQYF.

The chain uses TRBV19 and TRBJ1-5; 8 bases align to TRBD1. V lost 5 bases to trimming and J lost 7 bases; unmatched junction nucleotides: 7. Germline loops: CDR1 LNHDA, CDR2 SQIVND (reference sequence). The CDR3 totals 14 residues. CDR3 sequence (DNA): TGTGCCAGTAGTCAAGACAGGGGCGGGCAGCCCCAGCATTTT. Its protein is CASSQDRGGQPQHF.

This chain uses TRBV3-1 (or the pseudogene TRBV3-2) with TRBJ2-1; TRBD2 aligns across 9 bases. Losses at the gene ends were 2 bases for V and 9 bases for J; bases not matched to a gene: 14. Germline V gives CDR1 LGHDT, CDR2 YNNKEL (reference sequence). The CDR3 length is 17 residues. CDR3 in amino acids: CASSQLLRGGRAGEQFF. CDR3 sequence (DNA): TGTGCCAGCAGCCAACTGCTGAGGGGCGGGAGGGCCGGTGAGCAGTTCTTC.

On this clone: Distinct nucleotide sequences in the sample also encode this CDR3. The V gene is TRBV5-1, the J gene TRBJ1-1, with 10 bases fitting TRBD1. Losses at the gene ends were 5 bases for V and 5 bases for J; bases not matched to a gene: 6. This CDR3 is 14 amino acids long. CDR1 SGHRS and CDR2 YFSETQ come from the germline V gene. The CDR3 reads CASSYRDRGTEAFF. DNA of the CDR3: TGCGCCAGCAGTTACCGGGACAGGGGAACTGAAGCTTTCTTT.

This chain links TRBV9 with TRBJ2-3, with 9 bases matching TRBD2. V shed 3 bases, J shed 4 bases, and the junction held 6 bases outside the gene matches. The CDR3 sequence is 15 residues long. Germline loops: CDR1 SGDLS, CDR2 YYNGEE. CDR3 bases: TGTGCCAGCAGCGCCATAGCGGGAGCGGCAGATACGCAGTATTTT. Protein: CASSAIAGAADTQYF.

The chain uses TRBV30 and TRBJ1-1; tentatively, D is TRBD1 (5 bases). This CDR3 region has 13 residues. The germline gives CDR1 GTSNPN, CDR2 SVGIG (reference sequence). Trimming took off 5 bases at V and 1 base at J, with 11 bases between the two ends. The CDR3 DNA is TGTGCCTGGGTGGACACGCCGAACACTGAAGCTTTCTTT. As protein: CAWVDTPNTEAFF.

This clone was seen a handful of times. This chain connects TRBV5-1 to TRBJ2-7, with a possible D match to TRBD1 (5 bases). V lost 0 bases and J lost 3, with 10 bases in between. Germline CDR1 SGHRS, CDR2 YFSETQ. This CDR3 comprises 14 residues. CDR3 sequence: CASSLDPGNYEQYF. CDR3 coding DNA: TGCGCCAGCAGCTTGGATCCAGGGAACTACGAGCAGTACTTC.

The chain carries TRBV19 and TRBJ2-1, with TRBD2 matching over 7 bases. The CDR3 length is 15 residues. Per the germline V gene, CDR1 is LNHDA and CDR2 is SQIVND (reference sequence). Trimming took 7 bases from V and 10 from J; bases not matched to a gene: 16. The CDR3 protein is CASKVRAGLGREQFF. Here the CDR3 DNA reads TGTGCCAGTAAGGTTCGAGCGGGACTCGGGAGGGAGCAGTTCTTC.

CDR3 bases: TGTGCCAGCAGAGATACCCCGAGCGGGAGAGGTGAGCAGTTCTTC. Amino acids: CASRDTPSGRGEQFF. This chain connects TRBV6-4 to TRBJ2-1; 8 nucleotides agree with TRBD2. This CDR3 spans 15 amino acids. The V and J ends lost 6 bases and 9 bases, in that order; junction bases with no gene match: 13. Germline V CDR1 and CDR2: MRHNA, SNTAGT.

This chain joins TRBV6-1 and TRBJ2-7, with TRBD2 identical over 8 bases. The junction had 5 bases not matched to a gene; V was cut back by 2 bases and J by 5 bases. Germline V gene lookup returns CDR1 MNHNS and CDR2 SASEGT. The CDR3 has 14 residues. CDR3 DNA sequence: TGTGCCAGCAGTGAATGGCGGGAGGAACACGAGCAGTACTTC. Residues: CASSEWREEHEQYF.

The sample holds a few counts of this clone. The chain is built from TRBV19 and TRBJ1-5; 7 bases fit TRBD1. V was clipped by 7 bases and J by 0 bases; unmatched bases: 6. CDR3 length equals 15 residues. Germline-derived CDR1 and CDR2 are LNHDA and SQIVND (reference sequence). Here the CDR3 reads CASKQGGLSNQPQHF. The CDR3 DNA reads TGTGCCAGTAAGCAGGGGGGTCTTAGCAATCAGCCCCAGCATTTT.

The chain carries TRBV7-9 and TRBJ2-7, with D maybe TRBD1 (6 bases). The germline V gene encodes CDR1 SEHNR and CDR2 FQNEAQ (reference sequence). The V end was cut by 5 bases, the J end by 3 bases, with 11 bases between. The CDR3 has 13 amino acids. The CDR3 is CASSPGQNYEQYF. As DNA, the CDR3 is TGTGCCAGCAGCCCAGGACAGAACTACGAGCAGTACTTC.

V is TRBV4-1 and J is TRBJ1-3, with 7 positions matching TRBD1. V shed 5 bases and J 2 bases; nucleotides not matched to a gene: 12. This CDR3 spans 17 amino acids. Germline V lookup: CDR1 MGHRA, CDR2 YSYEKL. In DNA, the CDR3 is TGCGCCAGCAGCAGACAGGGATTAGTTCTTGCTGGAAACACCATATATTTT. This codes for CASSRQGLVLAGNTIYF.

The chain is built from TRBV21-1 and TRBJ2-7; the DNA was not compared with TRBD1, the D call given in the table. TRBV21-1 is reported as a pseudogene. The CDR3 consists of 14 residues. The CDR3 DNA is TGTGCCAGCAGCAAAGACAGGGAAAGCTACGAGCAGTACTTC. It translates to CASSKDRESYEQYF.